The rows below give T cell receptor beta chains drawn from one sample of a study of shared clonotypes between healthy human individuals. Method: immunoSEQ multiplex PCR; TCRdb's copy keeps in-frame clones and lacks some. The sample holds around 2,100,000 clones, less than 95% seen once. Material for sequencing was naive CD8+ T cells sorted from blood. All receptors derive from a man aged 18 to 35 in good health. The CDR3 runs from the conserved cysteine through the conserved F or W. The order of the fields is V gene, D gene, J gene, clone size, CDR3 protein, CDR3 DNA. The D gene is left open where the match is weak. A row's size may be missing; if present it is once, few, many or a size class.

>TRBV5-1|TRBD1|TRBJ2-7|.
CASSFGQGHYEQYF
TGCGCCAGCAGCTTCGGACAGGGGCACTACGAGCAGTACTTC
>TRBV4-1|.|TRBJ2-3|.
CASSLYEGTDTQYF
TGCGCCAGCAGCCTCTATGAGGGCACAGATACGCAGTATTTT
>TRBV27|.|TRBJ2-5|.
CASSPGLQETQYF
TGTGCCAGCAGTCCTGGACTACAAGAGACCCAGTACTTC
>TRBV7-2|.|TRBJ2-7|.
CASSPLFRGQYEQYF
TGTGCCAGCAGTCCGTTATTCCGGGGCCAATACGAGCAGTACTTC
>TRBV27|TRBD1|TRBJ2-5|.
CASSGSRDRDQETQYF
TGTGCCAGCAGTGGAAGCCGGGACAGGGACCAAGAGACCCAGTACTTC
>TRBV9|TRBD2|TRBJ2-1|once
CASSVVPSGGQDEQFF
TGTGCCAGCAGCGTAGTCCCTAGCGGGGGGCAGGATGAGCAGTTCTTC
>TRBV5-1|.|TRBJ2-3|.
CASSLELPTGLEPDTQYF
TGCGCCAGCAGCCTGGAACTCCCGACTGGTCTAGAACCAGATACGCAGTATTTT
>TRBV6-5|.|TRBJ1-2|.
CASSVGRYYGYTF
TGTGCCAGCAGCGTGGGTAGATACTATGGCTACACCTTC
>TRBV11-2|.|TRBJ2-7|once
CASSLEGAAYEQYF
TGTGCCAGCAGCTTGGAGGGGGCAGCCTACGAGCAGTACTTC
>TRBV5-4|.|TRBJ2-1|.
CASGEPGDNEQFF
TGTGCCAGCGGAGAGCCTGGAGACAATGAGCAGTTCTTC
>TRBV2|TRBD1|TRBJ1-4|.
CASRSLGTGGEKLFF
TGTGCCAGCCGATCCCTCGGGACAGGTGGTGAAAAACTGTTTTTT
>TRBV5-1|.|TRBJ2-2|.
CASSWTDSTGELFF
TGCGCCAGCAGCTGGACAGACTCCACCGGGGAGCTGTTTTTT
>TRBV7-9|.|TRBJ2-1|.
CASSLAPAASYNEQFF
TGTGCCAGCAGCTTAGCGCCGGCTGCCTCCTACAATGAGCAGTTCTTC
>TRBV11-2|TRBD2|TRBJ2-1|.
CASSLTSGRGNEQFF
TGTGCCAGCAGCTTGACTAGCGGGAGAGGAAATGAGCAGTTCTTC
>TRBV18|TRBD1|TRBJ2-7|.
CASSPTGEGYEQYF
TGTGCCAGCTCCCCTACAGGGGAAGGGTACGAGCAGTACTTC
>TRBV4-1|.|TRBJ1-1|.
CASSRVGEGLNTEAFF
TGCGCCAGCAGCCGGGTCGGCGAGGGCTTGAACACTGAAGCTTTCTTT
>TRBV7-8|.|TRBJ2-7|.
CASSSTPYRTYEQYF
TGTGCCAGCAGTTCAACTCCCTATCGCACCTACGAGCAGTACTTC
>TRBV28|.|TRBJ1-1|.
CASRPQDSWNTEAFF
TGTGCCAGCAGGCCTCAGGACAGCTGGAACACTGAAGCTTTCTTT
>TRBV9|.|TRBJ2-4|.
CASSVDGFQRIQYF
TGTGCCAGCAGCGTAGACGGTTTTCAGAGAATTCAGTACTTC
>TRBV29-1|TRBD2|TRBJ2-1|.
CSVDWTSGRRNEQFF
TGCAGCGTCGATTGGACTAGCGGGAGGAGGAATGAGCAGTTCTTC
>TRBV27|TRBD2|TRBJ2-1|.
CASRIPSGSQNEQFF
TGTGCCAGCCGTATCCCTAGCGGGAGTCAAAATGAGCAGTTCTTC
>TRBV27|.|TRBJ1-6|.
CASSSPAQGSPLHF
TGTGCCAGCAGTTCTCCGGCACAGGGTTCACCCCTCCACTTT
>TRBV28|.|TRBJ2-7|once
CASSFGQDYEQYF
TGTGCCAGCAGTTTTGGGCAAGATTACGAGCAGTACTTC
>TRBV9|.|TRBJ1-1|.
CASSVLDGTEAFF
TGTGCCAGCAGCGTCCTGGATGGCACTGAAGCTTTCTTT
>TRBV7-7|.|TRBJ2-7|.
CASSPRGFSYEQYF
TGTGCTAGCAGCCCTAGGGGTTTCTCCTACGAGCAGTACTTC
>TRBV5-1|TRBD2|TRBJ2-7|.
CATKAGPLSYEQYF
TGCGCCACCAAAGCGGGGCCCCTCTCCTACGAGCAGTACTTC
>TRBV4-1|.|TRBJ1-4|.
CASSQVDEKLFF
TGCGCCAGCAGCCAAGTAGATGAAAAACTGTTTTTT
>TRBV30|.|TRBJ2-3|.
CAWSQGSSDTQYF
TGTGCCTGGAGTCAAGGGTCTTCGGATACGCAGTATTTT
>TRBV5-1|TRBD2|TRBJ2-1|.
CASSSSGRPNEQFF
TGCGCCAGCAGCTCCAGCGGGAGGCCGAATGAGCAGTTCTTC
>TRBV27|TRBD2|TRBJ2-7|.
CASSSKLAAAYEQYF
TGTGCCAGCAGTTCGAAACTAGCGGCCGCCTACGAGCAGTACTTC
>TRBV5-1|.|TRBJ2-5|.
CASGLYGPGVGETQYF
TGCGCCAGCGGGCTATATGGTCCGGGGGTGGGAGAGACCCAGTACTTC
>TRBV19|.|TRBJ2-2|.
CALRVPNTGELFF
TGTGCCCTGCGGGTCCCAAACACCGGGGAGCTGTTTTTT
>TRBV13|TRBD2|TRBJ2-7|.
CASSSSLAGEYEQYF
TGTGCCAGCAGCTCCTCCCTAGCGGGAGAATACGAGCAGTACTTC
>TRBV30|TRBD1|TRBJ2-7|.
CAWSVPTGRFYEQYF
TGTGCCTGGAGTGTACCGACAGGGAGATTCTACGAGCAGTACTTC
>TRBV27|.|TRBJ2-7|.
CASSLSPSYEQYF
TGTGCCAGCAGTTTATCGCCCTCCTACGAGCAGTACTTC
>TRBV6-6|TRBD1|TRBJ1-2|.
CASSPDRAPGYTF
TGTGCCAGCAGCCCCGACAGGGCGCCTGGCTACACCTTC
>TRBV10-2|.|TRBJ2-5|.
CASNRVERAETQYF
TGCGCCAGCAACCGAGTAGAGAGGGCGGAGACCCAGTACTTC
>TRBV7-3|.|TRBJ2-3|.
CASSPLRGVQYF
TGTGCCAGCAGCCCCCTCCGGGGTGTGCAGTATTTT
>TRBV4-1|.|TRBJ2-6|once
CASSQEIGDGANVLTF
TGCGCCAGCAGCCAAGAGATAGGGGACGGGGCCAACGTCCTGACTTTC
>TRBV5-4|TRBD1|TRBJ2-7|.
CASSLEQGFTYEQYF
TGTGCCAGCAGCTTGGAACAGGGGTTTACCTACGAGCAGTACTTC
>TRBV4-1|TRBD1|TRBJ1-4|.
CASSPRTGGIGELFF
TGCGCCAGCAGCCCCCGGACAGGGGGCATCGGTGAACTGTTTTTT
>TRBV6-1|TRBD1|TRBJ2-3|.
CASSEGQPDTDTQYF
TGTGCCAGCAGTGAGGGACAGCCCGACACAGATACGCAGTATTTT
>TRBV7-6|TRBD1|TRBJ1-1|.
CASSTGEAEAFF
TGTGCCAGCAGCACAGGGGAAGCTGAAGCTTTCTTT
>TRBV28|.|TRBJ1-5|.
CASRAGISNQPQHF
TGTGCCAGCAGGGCAGGGATAAGCAATCAGCCCCAGCATTTT